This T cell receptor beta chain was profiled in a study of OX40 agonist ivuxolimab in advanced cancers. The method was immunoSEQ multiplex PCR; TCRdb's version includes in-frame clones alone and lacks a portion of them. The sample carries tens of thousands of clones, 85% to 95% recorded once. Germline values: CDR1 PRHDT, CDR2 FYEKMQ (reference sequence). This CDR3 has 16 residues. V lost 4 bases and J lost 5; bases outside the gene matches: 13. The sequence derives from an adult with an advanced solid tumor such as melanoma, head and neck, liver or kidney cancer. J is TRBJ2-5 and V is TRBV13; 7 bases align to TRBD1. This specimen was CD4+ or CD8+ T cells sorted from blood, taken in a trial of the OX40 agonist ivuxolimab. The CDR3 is CASSSIQGHEGETQYF. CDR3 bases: TGTGCCAGCAGCTCAATACAGGGGCACGAGGGGGAGACCCAGTACTTC. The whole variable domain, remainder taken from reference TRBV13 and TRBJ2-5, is AAGVIQSPRHLIKEKRETATLKCYPIPRHDTVYWYQQGPGQDPQFLISFYEKMQSDKGSIPDRFSAQQFSDYHSELNMSSLELGDSALYFCASSSIQGHEGETQYFGPGTRLLVL.